The clone carrying this T cell receptor (beta chain) turned up a few times. Its antigen is as yet unknown. This entry belongs to a study of human T cells and chemical hapten exposure. Study at large: Patch testing placed 0.01% DPC on the upper back, with readings at 6 days. Overall study findings and caveats: Expanded TCR sets contained significantly more large CDR3 similarity clusters than controls.

CDR1 and CDR2 (germline): SGHDT, YYEEEE. Deletions cut 2 bases from V and 0 bases from J, with 14 bases between. The CDR3 runs 17 residues. Time point indicated: pre-sensitization, week 0. This sample's treatment: therapeutic diphenylcyclopropenone sensitization with weekly scalp DPC. The study drew its donors from alopecia patients who were 18 to 70 years old and suitable for DPC. One entry per CDR3 protein, called by TCRdb with MiXCR from the RACE reads. This table holds some 300,000 distinct CDR3 sequences, 4.5% to 5.5% found once. This sequence joins TRBV5-6 and TRBJ2-2; D is perhaps TRBD1 or TRBD2 (5 bases each). The sequencing here drew on whole blood, taken in connection with sensitization to the hapten diphenylcyclopropenone (DPC). The receptor was isolated from a young woman with alopecia areata. Some clones in this sample may be carry-over from other donors' samples. As DNA, the CDR3 is TGTGCCAGCAGCTTCGGGTTGTTGGGGGCGAACACCGGGGAGCTGTTTTTT. This gives the protein CASSFGLLGANTGELFF.